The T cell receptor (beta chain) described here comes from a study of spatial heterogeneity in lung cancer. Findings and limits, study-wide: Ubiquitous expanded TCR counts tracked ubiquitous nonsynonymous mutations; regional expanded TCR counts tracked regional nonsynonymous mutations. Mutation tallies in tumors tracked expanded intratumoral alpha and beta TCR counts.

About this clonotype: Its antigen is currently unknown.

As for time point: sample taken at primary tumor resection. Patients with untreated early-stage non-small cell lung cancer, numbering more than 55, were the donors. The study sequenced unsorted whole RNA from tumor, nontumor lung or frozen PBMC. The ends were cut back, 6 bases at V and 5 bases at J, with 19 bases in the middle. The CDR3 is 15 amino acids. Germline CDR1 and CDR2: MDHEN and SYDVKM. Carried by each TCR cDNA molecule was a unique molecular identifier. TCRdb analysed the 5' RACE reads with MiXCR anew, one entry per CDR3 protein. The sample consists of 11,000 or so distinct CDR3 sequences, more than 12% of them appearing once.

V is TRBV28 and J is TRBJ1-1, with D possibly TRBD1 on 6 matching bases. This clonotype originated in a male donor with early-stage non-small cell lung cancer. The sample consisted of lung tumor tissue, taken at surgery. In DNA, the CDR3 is TGTGCCAGCAGCCTCGGGGGCAGGGTGTCGACTGAAGCTTTCTTT. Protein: CASSLGGRVSTEAFF.